This note documents a single TCR beta chain sequence. Antigen specificity is unknown. With 3 bases removed from V and 9 bases from J, the gap between germline ends came to 15 bases. This CDR3 contains 14 residues. Germline V gene sequence: CDR1 MNHNS, CDR2 SASEGT. These data belong to a study of cytomegalovirus exposure and HLA in healthy donors. Study-wide results and caveats: The study recorded 150 to 200 TCR beta chains that were cytomegalovirus-associated. Confirmation was obtained in vitro that a few CMV-associated chains are specific for CMV antigens.

The repertoire was sequenced with immunoSEQ multiplex PCR; TCRdb's copy has only in-frame clones and lacks some. The sample records some 170,000 clones, 87% being singletons. The rearrangement links TRBV6-1 to TRBJ2-4; perhaps TRBD2 as D (6 bases). The sequence was collected from a young woman in good health and CMV-seronegative. Sequenced sample: PBMCs. This CDR3 is CASSDYLATAIQYF. In nucleotides, the CDR3 is TGTGCCAGCAGTGACTATCTAGCGACGGCCATTCAGTACTTC.